Listed below are T cell receptor beta chains from one sample, sequenced in a study of early T cells in non-severe SARS-CoV-2 infection. TCRdb reanalysed the 5' RACE reads using MiXCR and keeps one entry per CDR3 protein. The sample records 88,000 or so distinct CDR3 sequences, 15% being singletons. The sample comprised whole blood. The receptor source for this set is an adult who was a healthcare worker with PCR-confirmed SARS-CoV-2 infection or an uninfected control (not recorded which). CDR3s include the opening cysteine and the closing phenylalanine or tryptophan. The D gene is left open where the match is weak. The listing skips clone size in some rows; elsewhere it reads once, few, many or a size class.

D gene	clone size	CDR3 length	V gene	J gene	CDR3 DNA	CDR3 protein
-	-	15	TRBV28	TRBJ2-5	TGTGCCAGCTGCTACGGACACTCGGATTTGGAGACCCAGTACTTC	CASCYGHSDLETQYF
TRBD1	few	15	TRBV27	TRBJ1-4	TGTGCCAGCAGTTCCGCCGGACAGGGAGGAGAAAAACTGTTTTTT	CASSSAGQGGEKLFF
-	-	13	TRBV2	TRBJ1-2	TGTGCCAGCAGGAGGGGGGTAGGCTATGGCTACACCTTC	CASRRGVGYGYTF
TRBD2	-	16	TRBV4-1	TRBJ2-7	TGCGCCAGCAGTCAGAACGGACTAGCGTACATCTACGAGCAGTACTTC	CASSQNGLAYIYEQYF
-	-	12	TRBV11-2	TRBJ2-3	TGTGCCAGCAGCCTCTATCTCGATACGCAGTATTTT	CASSLYLDTQYF
-	few	16	TRBV20-1	TRBJ1-4	TGCAGTGCTAGAGATCTCACGGCGAGGGCTAATGAAAAACTGTTTTTT	CSARDLTARANEKLFF
-	-	11	TRBV6-1	TRBJ2-4	TGTGCCAGCAGTGAAGAGCGATCACAGTACTTC	CASSEERSQYF
TRBD1	-	12	TRBV28	TRBJ2-1	TGTGCCAGCAGCGAGGGGGCGCGTGAGCAGTTCTTC	CASSEGAREQFF
-	many	15	TRBV29-1	TRBJ2-7	TGCAGCGTCCCAGGAGGGGGAGTAAATTCCTACGAGCAGTACTTC	CSVPGGGVNSYEQYF
-	-	14	TRBV12-3/TRBV12-4	TRBJ2-2	TGTGCCAGCAGCATGAGCGAGAACACCGGGGAGCTGTTTTTT	CASSMSENTGELFF
-	-	15	TRBV7-2	TRBJ2-2	TGTGCCAGCAGCAAGAGGACTATCCCGACTCGGGAGCTGTTTTTT	CASSKRTIPTRELFF
TRBD1	many	14	TRBV20-1	TRBJ1-6	TGCAGTGCTAGAGATCGACAGGGCACTTCACCCCTCCACTTT	CSARDRQGTSPLHF
-	few	12	TRBV28	TRBJ1-1	TGTGCCAGCTTGGCATATTTCACTGAAGCTTTCTTT	CASLAYFTEAFF
TRBD2	-	20	TRBV12-3/TRBV12-4	TRBJ2-3	TGTGCCAGCAGTTTGATCGGTGTTCCTAGCGGGAGAGGTAGCACAGATACGCAGTATTTT	CASSLIGVPSGRGSTDTQYF
-	once	12	TRBV12-3/TRBV12-4	TRBJ1-1	TGTGCCAGCAGTTATCCGGGGGGCGAAGCTTTCTTT	CASSYPGGEAFF
-	few	11	TRBV20-1	TRBJ2-7	TGCAGTGCTCTTAGCTCCTACGAGCAGTACTTC	CSALSSYEQYF
-	many	16	TRBV14	TRBJ2-5	TGTGCCAGCAGCAAACTCGGAGGGAGGGGACAGGAGACCCAGTACTTC	CASSKLGGRGQETQYF
-	many	12	TRBV12-3/TRBV12-4	TRBJ1-1	TGTGCCAGCCGGGGGGGCCGAGCTGAAGCTTTCTTT	CASRGGRAEAFF
-	-	11	TRBV20-1	TRBJ2-1	TGCAGTGCTAGTCAGCCTACGGAGCAGTTCTTC	CSASQPTEQFF
-	many	16	TRBV2	TRBJ2-5	TGTGCCAGCAGTGAAGCACGGGACCGGGTTCAAGAGACCCAGTACTTC	CASSEARDRVQETQYF
TRBD2	-	15	TRBV5-5	TRBJ2-7	TGTGCCAGCAGCCTAGGACTAGATAGAACCTACGAGCAGTACTTC	CASSLGLDRTYEQYF
-	few	14	TRBV6-2/TRBV6-3	TRBJ1-1	TGTGCCAGCAGTTACGGCGTGGGACGGGGCAAAGCTTTCTTT	CASSYGVGRGKAFF
TRBD2	-	13	TRBV2	TRBJ2-3	TGTGCCACTTCCCGGGACTACACAGATACGCAGTATTTT	CATSRDYTDTQYF
-	-	12	TRBV20-1	TRBJ2-3	TGCAGTGCTTCACAAGCTACAGATACGCAGTATTTT	CSASQATDTQYF
-	many	13	TRBV20-1	TRBJ1-3	TGCAGCTCATTGGGGGTCTCTGGAAACACCATATATTTT	CSSLGVSGNTIYF